This TCR beta chain was sequenced during a study of blood T cell repertoires in COVID-19. The wider study: The samples span acute and convalescent COVID-19 from the United States, Italy and Spain.

This CDR3 spans 16 amino acids. V dropped 1 base and J dropped 4 bases, with 13 bases sitting between them. Per germline, CDR1 MGHDK and CDR2 SYGVNS. The table came from immunoSEQ multiplex PCR; TCRdb's copy has only in-frame clones and leaves some out. The repertoire holds more than 85,000 clones, with about 90% as singletons. The receptor's source is a man in his fifties or sixties with active COVID-19. The rearrangement uses TRBV25-1 and TRBJ1-4, with D possibly TRBD1 on 5 matching bases. Sequencing was performed on peripheral blood. CDR3 in amino acids: CASSEWGGRNNEKLFF. Written as DNA, the CDR3 is TGTGCCAGCAGTGAATGGGGGGGACGGAATAATGAAAAACTGTTTTTT.